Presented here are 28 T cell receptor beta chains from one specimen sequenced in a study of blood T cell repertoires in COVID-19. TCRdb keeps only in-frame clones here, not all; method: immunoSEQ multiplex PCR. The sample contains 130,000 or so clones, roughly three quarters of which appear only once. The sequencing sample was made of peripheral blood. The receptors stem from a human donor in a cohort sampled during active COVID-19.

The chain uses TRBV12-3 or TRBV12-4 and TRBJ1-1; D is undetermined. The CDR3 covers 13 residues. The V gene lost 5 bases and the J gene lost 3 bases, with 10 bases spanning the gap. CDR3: CASSPSLDTEAFF. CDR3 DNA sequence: TGTGCCAGCAGTCCTTCTCTAGACACTGAAGCTTTCTTT.

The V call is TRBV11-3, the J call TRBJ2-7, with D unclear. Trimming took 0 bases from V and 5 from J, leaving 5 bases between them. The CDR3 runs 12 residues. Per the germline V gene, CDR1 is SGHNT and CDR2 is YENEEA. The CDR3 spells CASSLDSHEQYF. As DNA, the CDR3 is TGTGCCAGCAGCTTAGATAGCCACGAGCAGTACTTC.

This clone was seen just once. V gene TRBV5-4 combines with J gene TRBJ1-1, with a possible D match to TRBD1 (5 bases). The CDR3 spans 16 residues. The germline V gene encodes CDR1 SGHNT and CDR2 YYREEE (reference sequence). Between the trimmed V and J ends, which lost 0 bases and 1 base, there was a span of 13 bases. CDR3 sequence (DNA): TGTGCCAGCAGCTTGGCCTATGGGGGAGGGAACACTGAAGCTTTCTTT. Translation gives CASSLAYGGGNTEAFF.

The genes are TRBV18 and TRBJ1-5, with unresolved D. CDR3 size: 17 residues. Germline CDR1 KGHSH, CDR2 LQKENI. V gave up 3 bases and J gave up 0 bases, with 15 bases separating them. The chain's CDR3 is CASSPIPTGYSNQPQHF. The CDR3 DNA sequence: TGTGCCAGCTCACCTATCCCGACGGGTTATAGCAATCAGCCCCAGCATTTT.

As DNA, the CDR3 is TGTGCCAGCAGCCTGACAGGGCCTCGCACCGGGGAGCTGTTTTTT. It yields the protein CASSLTGPRTGELFF. The V and J genes are TRBV5-4 and TRBJ2-2; 7 bases are shared with TRBD1. CDR1 SGHNT and CDR2 YYREEE come from the germline V gene (reference sequence). This CDR3 region has 15 residues. The trim removed 4 bases at V and 4 bases at J, leaving 7 bases unmatched. The full variable domain, with the rest looked up from reference TRBV5-4 and TRBJ2-2, is ETGVTQSPTHLIKTRGQQVTLRCSSQSGHNTVSWYQQALGQGPQFIFQYYREEENGRGNFPPRFSGLQFPNYSSELNVNALELDDSALYLCASSLTGPRTGELFFGEGSRLTVL.

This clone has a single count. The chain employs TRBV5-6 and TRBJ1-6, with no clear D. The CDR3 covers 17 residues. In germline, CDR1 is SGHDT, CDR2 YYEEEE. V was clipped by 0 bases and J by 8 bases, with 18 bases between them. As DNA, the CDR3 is TGTGCCAGCAGCTTGGCCGGGGTAGGGCTCGCTCATTCACCCCTCCACTTT. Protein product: CASSLAGVGLAHSPLHF. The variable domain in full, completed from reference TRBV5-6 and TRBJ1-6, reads DAGVTQSPTHLIKTRGQQVTLRCSPKSGHDTVSWYQQALGQGPQFIFQYYEEEERQRGNFPDRFSGHQFPNYSSELNVNALLLGDSALYLCASSLAGVGLAHSPLHFGNGTRLTVT.

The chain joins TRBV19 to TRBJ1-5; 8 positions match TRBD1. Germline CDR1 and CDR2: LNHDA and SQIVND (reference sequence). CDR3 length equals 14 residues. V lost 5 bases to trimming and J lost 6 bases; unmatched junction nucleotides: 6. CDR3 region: CASSSGQAIQPQHF. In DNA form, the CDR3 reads TGTGCCAGTAGTTCGGGACAGGCCATTCAGCCCCAGCATTTT.

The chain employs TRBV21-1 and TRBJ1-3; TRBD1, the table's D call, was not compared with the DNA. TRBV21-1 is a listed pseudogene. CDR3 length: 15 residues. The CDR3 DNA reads TGTGCCAGCAGCCCGGCAGGGCCGCCTGGAAACACCATATATTTT. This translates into CASSPAGPPGNTIYF.

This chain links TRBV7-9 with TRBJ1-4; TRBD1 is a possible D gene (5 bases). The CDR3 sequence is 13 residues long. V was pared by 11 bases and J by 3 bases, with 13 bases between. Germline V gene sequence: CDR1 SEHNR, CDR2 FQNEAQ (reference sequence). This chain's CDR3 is CAAQDIPNEKLFF. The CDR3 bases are TGTGCCGCCCAGGACATTCCTAATGAAAAACTGTTTTTT. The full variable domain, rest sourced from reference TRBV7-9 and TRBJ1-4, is DTGVSQNPRHKITKRGQNVTFRCDPISEHNRLYWYRQTLGQGPEFLTYFQNEAQLEKSRLLSDRFSAERPKGSFSTLEIQRTEQGDSAMYLCAAQDIPNEKLFFGSGTQLSVL.

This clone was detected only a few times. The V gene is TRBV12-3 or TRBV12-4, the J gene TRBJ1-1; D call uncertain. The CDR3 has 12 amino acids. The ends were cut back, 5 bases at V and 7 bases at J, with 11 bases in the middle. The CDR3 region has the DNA TGTGCCAGCAGTGCCTTTTCAGTTGAAGCTTTCTTT. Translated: CASSAFSVEAFF.

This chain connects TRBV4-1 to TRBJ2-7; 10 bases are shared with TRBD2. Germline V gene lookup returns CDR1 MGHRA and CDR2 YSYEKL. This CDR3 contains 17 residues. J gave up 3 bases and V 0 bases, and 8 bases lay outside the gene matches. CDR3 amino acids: CASSQDWLAGDFYEQYF. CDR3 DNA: TGCGCCAGCAGCCAAGATTGGCTAGCGGGGGACTTCTACGAGCAGTACTTC.

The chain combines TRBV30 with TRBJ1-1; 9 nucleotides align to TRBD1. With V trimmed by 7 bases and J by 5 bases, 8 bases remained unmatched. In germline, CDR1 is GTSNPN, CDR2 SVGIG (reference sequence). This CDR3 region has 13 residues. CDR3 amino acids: CASLPDRGTEAFF. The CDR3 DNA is TGTGCCTCTCTCCCGGACAGGGGAACTGAAGCTTTCTTT. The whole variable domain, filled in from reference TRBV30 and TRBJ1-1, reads SQTIHQWPATLVQPVGSPLSLECTVEGTSNPNLYWYRQAAGRGLQLLFYSVGIGQISSEVPQNLSASRPQDRQFILSSKKLLLSDSGFYLCASLPDRGTEAFFGQGTRLTVV.

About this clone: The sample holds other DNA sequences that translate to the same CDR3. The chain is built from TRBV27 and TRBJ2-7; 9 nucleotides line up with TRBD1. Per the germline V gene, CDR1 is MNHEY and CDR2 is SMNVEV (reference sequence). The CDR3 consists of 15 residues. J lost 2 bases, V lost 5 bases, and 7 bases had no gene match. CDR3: CASSLSTGGAYEQYF. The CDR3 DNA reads TGTGCCAGCAGTCTTTCGACAGGGGGAGCCTACGAGCAGTACTTC.

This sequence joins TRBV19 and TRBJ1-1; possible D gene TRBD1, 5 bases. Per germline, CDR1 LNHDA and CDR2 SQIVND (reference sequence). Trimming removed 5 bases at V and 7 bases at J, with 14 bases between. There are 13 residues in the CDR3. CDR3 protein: CASSYPGSIEAFF. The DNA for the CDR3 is TGTGCCAGTAGTTATCCAGGGTCTATTGAAGCTTTCTTT.

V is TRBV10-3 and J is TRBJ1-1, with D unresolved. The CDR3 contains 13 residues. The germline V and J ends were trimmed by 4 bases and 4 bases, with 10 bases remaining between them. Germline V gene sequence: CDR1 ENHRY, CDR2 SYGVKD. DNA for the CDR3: TGTGCCATCAGTGGCGGTTCGGGCACTGAAGCTTTCTTT. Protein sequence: CAISGGSGTEAFF.

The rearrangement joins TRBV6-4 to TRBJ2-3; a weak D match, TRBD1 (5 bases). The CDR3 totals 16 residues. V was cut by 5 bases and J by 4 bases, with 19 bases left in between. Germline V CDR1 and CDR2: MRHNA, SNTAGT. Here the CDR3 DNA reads TGTGCCAGCAGTCCCAGGGCAGGGTCGGTTTCAGATACGCAGTATTTT. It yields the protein CASSPRAGSVSDTQYF.

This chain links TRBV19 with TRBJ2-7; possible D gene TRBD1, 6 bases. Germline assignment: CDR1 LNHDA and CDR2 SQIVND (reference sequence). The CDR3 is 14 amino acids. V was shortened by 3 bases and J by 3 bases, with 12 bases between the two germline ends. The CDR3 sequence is CASSIFAGDYEQYF. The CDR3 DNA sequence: TGTGCCAGTAGTATTTTTGCAGGGGACTACGAGCAGTACTTC.

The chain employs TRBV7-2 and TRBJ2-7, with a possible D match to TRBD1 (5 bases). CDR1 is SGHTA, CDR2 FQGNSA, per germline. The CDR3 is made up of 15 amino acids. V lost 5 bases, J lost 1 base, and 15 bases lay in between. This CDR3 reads CASSLQGGLSYEQYF. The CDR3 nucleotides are TGTGCCAGCAGCCTTCAGGGTGGGCTATCCTACGAGCAGTACTTC.

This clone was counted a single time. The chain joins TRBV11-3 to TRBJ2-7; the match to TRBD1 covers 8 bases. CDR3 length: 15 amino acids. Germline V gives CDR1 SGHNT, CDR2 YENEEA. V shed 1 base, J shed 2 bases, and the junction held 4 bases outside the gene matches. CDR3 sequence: CASSLVTGGAYEQYF. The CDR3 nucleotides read TGTGCCAGCAGCTTAGTAACAGGGGGAGCCTACGAGCAGTACTTC.

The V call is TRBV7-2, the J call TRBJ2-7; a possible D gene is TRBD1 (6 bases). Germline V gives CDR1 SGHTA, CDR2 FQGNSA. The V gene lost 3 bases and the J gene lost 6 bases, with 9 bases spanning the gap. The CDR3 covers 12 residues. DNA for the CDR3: TGTGCCAGCAGCTTCAGGGGCGGCGAGCAGTACTTC. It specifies CASSFRGGEQYF.

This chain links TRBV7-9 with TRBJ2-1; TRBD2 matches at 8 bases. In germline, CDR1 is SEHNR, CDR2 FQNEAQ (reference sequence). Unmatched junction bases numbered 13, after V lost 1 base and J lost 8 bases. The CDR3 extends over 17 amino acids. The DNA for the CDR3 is TGTGCCAGCAGCTTAGAATCCGGGGGGGCCCTCAAGGATGAGCAGTTCTTC. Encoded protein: CASSLESGGALKDEQFF.

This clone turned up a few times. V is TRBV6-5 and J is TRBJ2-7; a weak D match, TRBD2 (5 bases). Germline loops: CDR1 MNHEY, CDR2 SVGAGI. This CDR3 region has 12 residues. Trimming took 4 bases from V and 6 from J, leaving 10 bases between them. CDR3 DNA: TGTGCCAGCAGTTTGAGGGCTAGCGAGCAGTACTTC. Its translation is CASSLRASEQYF.

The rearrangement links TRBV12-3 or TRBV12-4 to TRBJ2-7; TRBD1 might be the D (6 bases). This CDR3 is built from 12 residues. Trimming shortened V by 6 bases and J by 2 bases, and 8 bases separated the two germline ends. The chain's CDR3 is CASRWDTYEQYF. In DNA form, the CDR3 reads TGTGCCAGCAGGTGGGACACCTACGAGCAGTACTTC.

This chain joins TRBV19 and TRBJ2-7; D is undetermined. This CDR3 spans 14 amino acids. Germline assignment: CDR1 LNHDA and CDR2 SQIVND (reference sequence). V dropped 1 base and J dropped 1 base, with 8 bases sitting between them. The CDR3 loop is CASSIGSVSYEQYF. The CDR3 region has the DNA TGTGCCAGTAGTATAGGGAGCGTGTCCTACGAGCAGTACTTC.

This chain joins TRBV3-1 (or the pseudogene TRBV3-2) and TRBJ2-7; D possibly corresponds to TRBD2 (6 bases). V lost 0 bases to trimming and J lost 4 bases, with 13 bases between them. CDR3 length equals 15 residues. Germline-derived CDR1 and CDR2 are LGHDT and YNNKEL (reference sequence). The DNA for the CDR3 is TGTGCCAGCAGCCAAGATGGCCTAGCGCTTTACGAGCAGTACTTC. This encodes CASSQDGLALYEQYF.

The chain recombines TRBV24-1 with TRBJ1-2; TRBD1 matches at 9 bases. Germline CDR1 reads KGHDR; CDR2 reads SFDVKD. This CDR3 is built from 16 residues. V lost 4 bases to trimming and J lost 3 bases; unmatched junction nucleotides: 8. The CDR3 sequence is CATSDRRTGEDYGYTF. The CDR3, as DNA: TGTGCCACCAGTGACCGTAGGACAGGGGAGGACTATGGCTACACCTTC.

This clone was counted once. The CDR3 loop reads CASSYSGSQYF. CDR3 DNA: TGTGCCAGCAGCTACTCCGGGTCACAGTACTTC. V usage is TRBV7-9 and J usage is TRBJ2-7; D remains ambiguous. Germline V gives CDR1 SEHNR, CDR2 FQNEAQ (reference sequence). This CDR3 is built from 11 residues. The V end was cut by 4 bases, the J end by 10 bases, with 11 bases between.

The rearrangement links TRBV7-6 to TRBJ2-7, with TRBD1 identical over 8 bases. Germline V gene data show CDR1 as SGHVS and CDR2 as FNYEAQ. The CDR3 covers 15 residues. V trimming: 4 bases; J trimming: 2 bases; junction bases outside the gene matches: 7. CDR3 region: CASSSGQGTTYEQYF. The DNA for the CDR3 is TGTGCCAGCAGCTCAGGACAGGGTACAACCTACGAGCAGTACTTC. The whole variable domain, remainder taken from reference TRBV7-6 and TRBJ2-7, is GAGVSQSPRYKVTKRGQDVALRCDPISGHVSLYWYRQALGQGPEFLTYFNYEAQQDKSGLPNDRFSAERPEGSISTLTIQRTEQRDSAMYRCASSSGQGTTYEQYFGPGTRLTVT.